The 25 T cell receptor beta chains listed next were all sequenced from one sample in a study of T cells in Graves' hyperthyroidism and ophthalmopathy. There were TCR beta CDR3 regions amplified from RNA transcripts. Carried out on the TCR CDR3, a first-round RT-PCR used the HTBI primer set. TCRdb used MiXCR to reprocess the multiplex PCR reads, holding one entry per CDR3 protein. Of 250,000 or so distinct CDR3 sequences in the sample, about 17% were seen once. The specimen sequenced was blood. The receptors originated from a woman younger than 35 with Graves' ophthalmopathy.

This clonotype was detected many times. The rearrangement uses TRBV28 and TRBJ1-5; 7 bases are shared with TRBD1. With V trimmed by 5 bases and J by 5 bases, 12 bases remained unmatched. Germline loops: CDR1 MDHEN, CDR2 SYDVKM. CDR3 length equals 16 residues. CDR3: CASSGLGTAAHQPQHF. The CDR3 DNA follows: TGTGCCAGCAGTGGCCTTGGGACAGCAGCCCATCAGCCCCAGCATTTT.

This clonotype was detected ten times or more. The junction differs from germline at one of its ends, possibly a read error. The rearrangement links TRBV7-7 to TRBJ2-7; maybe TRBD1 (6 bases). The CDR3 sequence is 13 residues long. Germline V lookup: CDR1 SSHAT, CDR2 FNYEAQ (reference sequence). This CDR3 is CASSPGHNYEQYF. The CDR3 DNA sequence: TGTGCTAGCAGCCCGGGACACAACTACGAGCAGTACTTC.

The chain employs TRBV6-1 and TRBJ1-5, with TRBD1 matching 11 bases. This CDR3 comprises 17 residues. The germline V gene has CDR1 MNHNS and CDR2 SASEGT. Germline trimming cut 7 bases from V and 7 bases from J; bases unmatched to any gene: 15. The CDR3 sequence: CASTQPGTGGSRQPQHF. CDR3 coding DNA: TGTGCCAGCACTCAACCCGGGACAGGGGGAAGTCGGCAGCCCCAGCATTTT.

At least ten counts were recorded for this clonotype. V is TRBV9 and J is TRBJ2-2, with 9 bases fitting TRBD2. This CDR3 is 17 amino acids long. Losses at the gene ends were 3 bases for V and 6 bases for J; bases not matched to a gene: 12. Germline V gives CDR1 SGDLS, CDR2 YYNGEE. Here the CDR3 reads CASSAKGAGGSAGELFF. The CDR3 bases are TGTGCCAGCAGCGCCAAAGGAGCGGGAGGATCGGCCGGGGAGCTGTTTTTT.

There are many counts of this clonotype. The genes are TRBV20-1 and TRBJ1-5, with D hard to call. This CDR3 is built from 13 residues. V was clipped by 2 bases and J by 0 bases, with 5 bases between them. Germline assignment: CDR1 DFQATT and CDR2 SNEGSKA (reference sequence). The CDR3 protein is CSARSDSNQPQHF. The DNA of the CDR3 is TGCAGTGCTAGATCCGATAGCAATCAGCCCCAGCATTTT.

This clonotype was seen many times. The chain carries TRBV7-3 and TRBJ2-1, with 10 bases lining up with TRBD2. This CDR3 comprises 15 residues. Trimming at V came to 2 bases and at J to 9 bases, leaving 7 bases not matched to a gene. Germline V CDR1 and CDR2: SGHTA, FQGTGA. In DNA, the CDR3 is TGTGCCAGCAGCTTAGTCCTAGCGGGAGACACTGAGCAGTTCTTC. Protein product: CASSLVLAGDTEQFF.

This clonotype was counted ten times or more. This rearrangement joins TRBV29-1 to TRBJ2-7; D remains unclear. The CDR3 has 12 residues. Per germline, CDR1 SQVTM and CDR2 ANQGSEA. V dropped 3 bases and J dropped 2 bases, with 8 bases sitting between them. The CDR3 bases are TGCAGCGTTGATGCAGGTACCTACGAGCAGTACTTC. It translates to CSVDAGTYEQYF.

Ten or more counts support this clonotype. CDR3 sequence: CASSARALRNTGELFF. DNA for the CDR3: TGTGCCAGCAGCGCGAGGGCCCTTAGAAACACCGGGGAGCTGTTTTTT. The V gene is TRBV9, the J gene TRBJ2-2, with D possibly matching TRBD2 (5 bases). V was clipped by 3 bases and J by 2 bases, with 14 bases between them. Per the germline V gene, CDR1 is SGDLS and CDR2 is YYNGEE. The CDR3 spans 16 residues.

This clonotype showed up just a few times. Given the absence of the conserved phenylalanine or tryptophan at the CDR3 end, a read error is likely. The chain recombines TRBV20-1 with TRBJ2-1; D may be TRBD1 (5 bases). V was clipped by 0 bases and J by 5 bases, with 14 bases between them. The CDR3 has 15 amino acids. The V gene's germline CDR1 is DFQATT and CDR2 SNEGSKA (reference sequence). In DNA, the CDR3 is TGCAGTGCTAGAGAATGGGGCAGTTACCACAATGAGCAGTTCTCC. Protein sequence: CSAREWGSYHNEQFS.

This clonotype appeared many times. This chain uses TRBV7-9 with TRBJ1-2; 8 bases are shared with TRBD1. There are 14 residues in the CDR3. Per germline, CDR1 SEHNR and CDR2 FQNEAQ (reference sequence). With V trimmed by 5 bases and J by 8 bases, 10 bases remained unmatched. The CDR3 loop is CASSPPDRVEGYTF. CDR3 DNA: TGTGCCAGCAGCCCACCGGACAGGGTAGAGGGCTACACCTTC. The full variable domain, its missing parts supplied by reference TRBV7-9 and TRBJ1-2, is DTGVSQNPRHKITKRGQNVTFRCDPISEHNRLYWYRQTLGQGPEFLTYFQNEAQLEKSRLLSDRFSAERPKGSFSTLEIQRTEQGDSAMYLCASSPPDRVEGYTFGSGTRLTVV.

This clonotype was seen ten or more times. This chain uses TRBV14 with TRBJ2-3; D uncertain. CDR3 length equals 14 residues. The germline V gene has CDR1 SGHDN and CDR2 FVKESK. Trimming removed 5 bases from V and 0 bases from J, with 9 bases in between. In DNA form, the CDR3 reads TGTGCCAGCAGCGCCGAAACTAGCACAGATACGCAGTATTTT. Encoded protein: CASSAETSTDTQYF.

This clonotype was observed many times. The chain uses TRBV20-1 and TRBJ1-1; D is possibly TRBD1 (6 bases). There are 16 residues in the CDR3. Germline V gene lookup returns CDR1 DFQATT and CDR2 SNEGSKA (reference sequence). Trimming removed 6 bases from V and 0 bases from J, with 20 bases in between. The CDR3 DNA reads TGCAGTGCCAGAAGAGTGGGGGGGGGCCTGAACACTGAAGCTTTCTTT. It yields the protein CSARRVGGGLNTEAFF.

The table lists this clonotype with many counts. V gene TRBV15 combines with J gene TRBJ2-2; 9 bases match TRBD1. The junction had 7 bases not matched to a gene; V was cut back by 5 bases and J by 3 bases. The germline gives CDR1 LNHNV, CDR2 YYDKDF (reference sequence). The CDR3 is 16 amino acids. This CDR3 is CATSGQGQYYTGELFF. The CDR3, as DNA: TGTGCCACCAGCGGACAGGGGCAATATTACACCGGGGAGCTGTTTTTT.

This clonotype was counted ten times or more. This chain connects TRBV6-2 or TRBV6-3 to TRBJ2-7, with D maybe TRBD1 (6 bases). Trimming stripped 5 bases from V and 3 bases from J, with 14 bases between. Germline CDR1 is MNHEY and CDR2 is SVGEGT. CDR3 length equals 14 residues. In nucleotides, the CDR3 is TGTGCCAGCAGTCCTCCGGGACACAACTACGAGCAGTACTTC. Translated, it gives CASSPPGHNYEQYF.

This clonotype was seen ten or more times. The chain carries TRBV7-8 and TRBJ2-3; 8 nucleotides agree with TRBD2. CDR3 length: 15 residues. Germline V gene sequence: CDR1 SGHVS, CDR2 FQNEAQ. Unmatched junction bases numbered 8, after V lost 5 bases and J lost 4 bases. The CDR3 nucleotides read TGTGCCAGCAGCACAGCGGGAGCCCTTCCAGATACGCAGTATTTT. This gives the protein CASSTAGALPDTQYF.

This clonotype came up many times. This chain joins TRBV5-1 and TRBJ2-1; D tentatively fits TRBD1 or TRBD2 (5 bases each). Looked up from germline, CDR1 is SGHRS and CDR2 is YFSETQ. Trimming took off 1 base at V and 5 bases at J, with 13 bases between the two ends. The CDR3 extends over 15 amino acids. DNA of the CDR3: TGCGCCAGCAGCTTGTTTTCGGGGCTGGACAATGAGCAGTTCTTC. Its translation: CASSLFSGLDNEQFF.

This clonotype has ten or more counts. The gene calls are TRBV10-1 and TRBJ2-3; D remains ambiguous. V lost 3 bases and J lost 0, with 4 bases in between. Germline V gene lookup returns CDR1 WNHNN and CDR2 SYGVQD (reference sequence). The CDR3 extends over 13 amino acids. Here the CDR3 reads CASSDGSTDTQYF. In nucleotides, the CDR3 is TGCGCCAGCAGTGACGGTAGCACAGATACGCAGTATTTT.

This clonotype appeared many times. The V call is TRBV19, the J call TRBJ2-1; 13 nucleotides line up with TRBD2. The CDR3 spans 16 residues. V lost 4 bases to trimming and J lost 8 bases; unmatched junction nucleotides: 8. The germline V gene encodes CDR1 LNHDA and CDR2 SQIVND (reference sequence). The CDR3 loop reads CASSRTSGGPRDEQFF. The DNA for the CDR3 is TGTGCCAGTAGTAGGACTAGCGGGGGCCCCAGGGATGAGCAGTTCTTC.

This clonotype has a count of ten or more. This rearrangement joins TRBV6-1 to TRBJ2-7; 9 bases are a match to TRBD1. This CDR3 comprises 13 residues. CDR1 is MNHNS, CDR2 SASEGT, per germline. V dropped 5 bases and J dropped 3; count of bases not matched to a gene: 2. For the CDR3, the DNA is TGTGCCAGCAGTCAGGACAGGGGCTACGAGCAGTACTTC. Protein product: CASSQDRGYEQYF.

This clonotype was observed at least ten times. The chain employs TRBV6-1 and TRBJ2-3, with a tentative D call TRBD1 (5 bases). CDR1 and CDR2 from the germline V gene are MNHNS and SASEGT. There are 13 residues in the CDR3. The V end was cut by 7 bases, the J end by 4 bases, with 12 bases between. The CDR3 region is CASTYSGSDTQYF. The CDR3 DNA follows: TGTGCCAGCACCTACTCAGGGTCAGATACGCAGTATTTT.

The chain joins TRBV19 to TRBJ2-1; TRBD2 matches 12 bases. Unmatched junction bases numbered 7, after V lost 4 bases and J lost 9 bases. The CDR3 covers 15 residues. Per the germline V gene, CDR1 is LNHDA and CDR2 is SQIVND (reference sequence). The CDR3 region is CASSKLAGGRVEQFF. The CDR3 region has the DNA TGTGCCAGTAGTAAACTAGCGGGAGGCCGGGTTGAGCAGTTCTTC.

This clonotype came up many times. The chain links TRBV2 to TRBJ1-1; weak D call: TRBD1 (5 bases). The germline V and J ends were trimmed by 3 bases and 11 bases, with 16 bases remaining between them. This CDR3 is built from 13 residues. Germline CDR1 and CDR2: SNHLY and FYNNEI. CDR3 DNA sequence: TGTGCCAGCAGTGACAAGGGGCCCGGGGACGCTTTCTTT. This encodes CASSDKGPGDAFF. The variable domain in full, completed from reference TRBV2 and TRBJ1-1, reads EPEVTQTPSHQVTQMGQEVILRCVPISNHLYFYWYRQILGQKVEFLVSFYNNEISEKSEIFDDQFSVERPDGSNFTLKIRSTKLEDSAMYFCASSDKGPGDAFFGQGTRLTVV.

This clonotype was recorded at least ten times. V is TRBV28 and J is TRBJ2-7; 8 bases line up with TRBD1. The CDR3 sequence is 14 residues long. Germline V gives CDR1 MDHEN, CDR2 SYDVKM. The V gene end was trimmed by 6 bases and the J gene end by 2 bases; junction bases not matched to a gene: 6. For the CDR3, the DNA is TGTGCCAGCAGAACCGGGACAGGCACCTACGAGCAGTACTTC. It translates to CASRTGTGTYEQYF.

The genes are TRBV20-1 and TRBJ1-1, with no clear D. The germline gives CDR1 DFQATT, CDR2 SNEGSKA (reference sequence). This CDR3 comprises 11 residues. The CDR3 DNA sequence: TGCAGCTCCCCTCCGAGCACTGAAGCTTTCTTT. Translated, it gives CSSPPSTEAFF.

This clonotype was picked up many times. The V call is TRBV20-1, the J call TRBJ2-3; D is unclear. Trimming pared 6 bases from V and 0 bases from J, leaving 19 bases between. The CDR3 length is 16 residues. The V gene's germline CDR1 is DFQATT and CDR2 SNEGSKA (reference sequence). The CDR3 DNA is TGCAGTGCCCTAAGTCCTAGGGCTGGCAGCACAGATACGCAGTATTTT. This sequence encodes CSALSPRAGSTDTQYF.